A selection of T cell receptor beta chains follows, all from one sample in a study of PD-L1 blockade in urothelial cancer. TCRdb's table, derived via immunoSEQ multiplex PCR, lists solely in-frame clones and lacks some. The sample includes around 100,000 clones, roughly nine tenths of them seen just once. The specimen was PBMCs, collected around atezolizumab (anti-PD-L1) treatment. Every receptor here comes from a woman older than 75 with urothelial cancer. Each CDR3 is given with its conserved first and last residue. A D gene is named only where the DNA matches it firmly.

cdr3_aa | d_call | v_call
CASSPPGVGGYTF | . | TRBV7-9
CATSGKQGIGNQPQHF | TRBD1 | TRBV15
CASSPHDGRETQYF | TRBD2 | TRBV28
CASSQEGTSGRARSSYNEQFF | TRBD2 | TRBV4-2
CASSFFPQQQPGEQYF | . | TRBV5-5
CASSWGLAGETQYF | TRBD2 | TRBV27
CASSSGQSRNTIYF | TRBD1 | TRBV4-1
CASSLAKPGTWQSGANVLTF | . | TRBV14
CASTASGRRQETQYF | TRBD2 | TRBV18
CASRGLAGETQYF | TRBD2 | TRBV19
CSVEDRGSGEQFF | . | TRBV29-1
CASSRGTSGNYEQYF | TRBD2 | TRBV14
CASSRGRASGGETQYF | TRBD2 | TRBV14
CASSSDSNNEQFF | . | TRBV5-6
CATSRPDRLNTGELFF | . | TRBV15